This T cell receptor (beta chain) was captured by sequencing in a study of T cell clonotyping in hematopoietic cell transplantation. The study, taken as a whole, reports: Few recipient clonotypes overlapped donors; over 95% were de novo at given depth. Recipient TCR diversity dropped after transplant; expanded clonotypes rose from day 30 to 180. Without cell sorting, CD4 versus CD8 contributions remain unresolved.

Method: immunoSEQ multiplex PCR; TCRdb's copy keeps in-frame clones and lacks some. In the table there are roughly 44,000 clones, about 96% of which are singletons. The CDR3 totals 17 residues. V lost 0 bases, J lost 6 bases, and 8 bases stayed unmatched. Germline V gene lookup returns CDR1 SGHRS and CDR2 YFSETQ. Details on this clone: Antigen specificity is unknown.

The TCR comes from a young man in good health. Some clones in this sample may be carry-over from other donors' samples. What was sequenced was peripheral blood mononuclear cells. The V call is TRBV5-1, the J call TRBJ2-3, with 12 bases fitting TRBD2. The chain's CDR3 is CASSLGPSGREADTQYF. The CDR3 DNA sequence: TGCGCCAGCAGCTTGGGTCCTAGCGGGAGGGAGGCGGATACGCAGTATTTT. Full variable domain (remainder filled in from reference TRBV5-1 and TRBJ2-3): KAGVTQTPRYLIKTRGQQVTLSCSPISGHRSVSWYQQTPGQGLQFLFEYFSETQRNKGNFPGRFSGRQFSNSRSEMNVSTLELGDSALYLCASSLGPSGREADTQYFGPGTRLTVL.